This paragraph covers one T cell receptor beta chain sequence. This CDR3 comprises 13 residues. Trimming left V 0 bases short and J 4 bases short, with 6 bases between. The germline gives CDR1 ENHRY, CDR2 SYGVKD. This sample was included in a study of blood T cell repertoires in COVID-19. Overall study: There were acute and convalescent COVID-19 samples, and they came from the United States, Italy and Spain. T cells, B-cell-depleted T cells, or PBMCs supplied cDNA or gDNA.

Clones were sequenced by immunoSEQ multiplex PCR, and TCRdb holds only the in-frame ones, with some missing. The sample has 250,000 or so clones, 86% seen once. The chain joins TRBV10-3 to TRBJ1-1; D uncertain. Sample: peripheral blood. The receptor was isolated from a woman aged 25 to 39 with active or convalescent COVID-19. The chain's CDR3 is CAISESAGTEAFF. DNA for the CDR3: TGTGCCATCAGTGAGTCAGCCGGCACTGAAGCTTTCTTT.